These 32 T cell receptor beta chains originate from one sample sequenced in a study of blood T cell repertoires in COVID-19 (dated by TCRdb to 2020 to 2021). Libraries came from the immunoSEQ multiplex PCR assay. Imported from immuneACCESS, the table was reduced by TCRdb to in-frame sequences with V and J called. These copies leave out some clones; in studies compared against another copy, an unresolved V gene accounts for under half, and the cause of the remainder is not known. Across this sample there are a few hundred thousand clones, with about nine tenths seen only once. The top ten clones comprise about 11% of the sample. Specimen: peripheral blood. The receptors come from a woman under 40 with COVID-19, enrolled during active disease.

V and J are TRBV6-5 and TRBJ1-1, with a tentative D call TRBD1 (5 bases). V lost 6 bases, J lost 0 bases, and 8 bases lay in between. The germline V gene has CDR1 MNHEY and CDR2 SVGAGI. The CDR3 is 13 residues long. The CDR3 loop reads CASSRQMNTEAFF. CDR3 nucleotides: TGTGCCAGCAGCAGACAGATGAACACTGAAGCTTTCTTT.

The rearrangement joins TRBV6-2 or TRBV6-3 to TRBJ2-7; 9 bases align to TRBD2. The CDR3 length is 15 residues. The germline gives CDR1 MNHEY, CDR2 SVGEGT. The V and J ends lost 0 bases and 3 bases, in that order; junction bases with no gene match: 3. CDR3 sequence reads: CASSYSETSGYEQYF. CDR3 coding DNA: TGTGCCAGCAGTTACTCGGAGACTAGCGGCTACGAGCAGTACTTC.

V is TRBV28 and J is TRBJ1-1, with no clear D. This CDR3 region has 15 residues. Trimming removed 5 bases at V and 0 bases at J, with 13 bases between. CDR1 and CDR2 from the germline V gene are MDHEN and SYDVKM. The DNA of the CDR3 is TGTGCCAGCAGTCCCCCCGGAGGGATGAACACTGAAGCTTTCTTT. Translation gives CASSPPGGMNTEAFF.

The chain uses TRBV28 and TRBJ1-3, with TRBD1 identical over 7 bases. This CDR3 is built from 15 residues. Germline values: CDR1 MDHEN, CDR2 SYDVKM. With 6 bases clipped from V and 4 bases from J, the junction kept 9 bases outside the gene matches. The CDR3 reads CASRPDREAGNTIYF. DNA of the CDR3: TGTGCCAGCAGACCCGACAGGGAAGCCGGAAACACCATATATTTT.

CDR3 amino acids: CASSIVGQYTEAFF. The CDR3 DNA is TGTGCCAGTAGTATAGTGGGACAGTACACTGAAGCTTTCTTT. The gene calls are TRBV19 and TRBJ1-1, with 7 bases matching TRBD1. CDR3 size: 14 residues. After removal of 1 base from V and 3 bases from J, the junction contained 2 bases not matched to a gene. Germline CDR1 reads LNHDA; CDR2 reads SQIVND (reference sequence). Full variable domain (missing parts from reference TRBV19 and TRBJ1-1): DGGITQSPKYLFRKEGQNVTLSCEQNLNHDAMYWYRQDPGQGLRLIYYSQIVNDFQKGDIAEGYSVSREKKESFPLTVTSAQKNPTAFYLCASSIVGQYTEAFFGQGTRLTVV.

The V and J genes are TRBV14 and TRBJ1-1; D is undetermined. The CDR3 has 13 amino acids. V shed 5 bases and J shed 0 bases, with 7 bases lying between them. The germline V gene encodes CDR1 SGHDN and CDR2 FVKESK. The CDR3 spells CASSSRVNTEAFF. The CDR3 bases are TGTGCCAGCAGCTCGAGGGTGAACACTGAAGCTTTCTTT.

The chain joins TRBV9 to TRBJ1-1; D might be TRBD1 (5 bases). The CDR3 loop spans 15 amino acids. CDR1 SGDLS and CDR2 YYNGEE come from the germline V gene. V gave up 1 base and J gave up 5 bases, with 15 bases separating them. The CDR3 loop is CASSVIRVKGTEAFF. The DNA of the CDR3 is TGTGCCAGCAGCGTAATTAGGGTAAAGGGGACTGAAGCTTTCTTT.

The chain has TRBV5-4 and TRBJ1-2; 8 nucleotides line up with TRBD1. The V segment lost 0 bases and the J segment 4 bases; nucleotides outside the gene matches: 2. The CDR3 contains 14 residues. Germline assignment: CDR1 SGHNT and CDR2 YYREEE (reference sequence). The CDR3 nucleotides read TGTGCCAGCAGCTTGGACAGGGGGAGCTATGGCTACACCTTC. It specifies CASSLDRGSYGYTF.

The rearrangement links TRBV7-9 to TRBJ1-4, with TRBD1 matching 7 bases. Germline V CDR1 and CDR2: SEHNR, FQNEAQ (reference sequence). This CDR3 comprises 15 residues. Germline trimming cut 4 bases from V and 3 bases from J; bases unmatched to any gene: 5. CDR3 DNA sequence: TGTGCCAGCAGCTCCACCGGGACAGCTAATGAAAAACTGTTTTTT. Translation: CASSSTGTANEKLFF.

This clone was detected a few times. The rearrangement joins TRBV28 to TRBJ1-6; 7 bases line up with TRBD1. The CDR3 extends over 13 amino acids. From germline, CDR1 is MDHEN and CDR2 SYDVKM. Losses at the gene ends were 7 bases for V and 6 bases for J; bases not matched to a gene: 3. CDR3: CASKGTVNSPLHF. CDR3 nucleotides: TGTGCCAGCAAAGGGACAGTTAATTCACCCCTCCACTTT. The variable domain in full, completed from reference TRBV28 and TRBJ1-6, reads DVKVTQSSRYLVKRTGEKVFLECVQDMDHENMFWYRQDPGLGLRLIYFSYDVKMKEKGDIPEGYSVSREKKERFSLILESASTNQTSMYLCASKGTVNSPLHFGNGTRLTVT.

This sequence joins TRBV28 and TRBJ2-3; D might be TRBD1 (5 bases). The germline V gene has CDR1 MDHEN and CDR2 SYDVKM. This CDR3 is built from 13 residues. Between the trimmed V and J ends, which lost 11 bases and 2 bases, there was a span of 14 bases. CDR3 bases: TGTGCCTCCCAGGGATATGACACAGATACGCAGTATTTT. The encoded protein is CASQGYDTDTQYF.

V is TRBV7-8 and J is TRBJ1-1; D perhaps matches TRBD1 (5 bases). Germline V gene sequence: CDR1 SGHVS, CDR2 FQNEAQ. V was pared by 6 bases and J by 5 bases, with 13 bases between. This CDR3 is built from 13 residues. CDR3: CASSIGARTEAFF. CDR3 in DNA: TGTGCCAGCAGTATAGGGGCGAGGACTGAAGCTTTCTTT.

The genes are TRBV7-6 and TRBJ2-7; 8 bases align to TRBD1. In germline, CDR1 is SGHVS, CDR2 FNYEAQ. V trimming: 5 bases; J trimming: 3 bases; junction bases outside the gene matches: 9. The CDR3 runs 15 residues. CDR3: CASSPDRGPLYEQYF. As DNA, the CDR3 is TGTGCCAGCAGCCCTGACAGGGGCCCCCTCTACGAGCAGTACTTC.

In this sample, this clone turned up once. The genes are TRBV7-3 and TRBJ2-3; possible D gene TRBD2, 7 bases. The germline V and J ends were trimmed by 5 bases and 2 bases, with 20 bases remaining between them. This CDR3 comprises 17 residues. The germline V gene has CDR1 SGHTA and CDR2 FQGTGA. CDR3 loop: CASSLGLGGVNTDTQYF. The DNA of the CDR3 is TGTGCCAGCAGCCTTGGACTAGGGGGAGTAAACACAGATACGCAGTATTTT.

V usage is TRBV2 and J usage is TRBJ2-7; D remains unclear. The CDR3 has 15 amino acids. CDR1 and CDR2 (germline): SNHLY, FYNNEI. Between the trimmed V and J ends, which lost 6 bases and 0 bases, there was a span of 15 bases. The CDR3: CASRISLTFSYEQYF. Here the CDR3 DNA reads TGTGCCAGCAGGATCAGCCTGACTTTCTCCTACGAGCAGTACTTC.

The chain combines TRBV4-1 with TRBJ1-1; D is unresolved. Germline V CDR1 and CDR2: MGHRA, YSYEKL. This CDR3 has 15 residues. V was cut by 1 base and J by 1 base, with 10 bases left in between. CDR3 sequence reads: CASSQGNQANTEAFF. CDR3 DNA: TGCGCCAGCAGCCAAGGGAACCAGGCGAACACTGAAGCTTTCTTT.

The gene calls are TRBV4-1 and TRBJ2-7, with TRBD2 identical over 13 bases. Trimming removed 4 bases from V and 6 bases from J; junction bases left unmatched: 6. The CDR3 is 15 residues long. Germline CDR1 and CDR2: MGHRA and YSYEKL. CDR3 amino acids: CASSRTSGRAAEQYF. The DNA for the CDR3 is TGCGCCAGCAGCCGTACTAGCGGGAGGGCCGCCGAGCAGTACTTC.

This clone was observed a handful of times. The V gene is TRBV6-5, the J gene TRBJ2-7; weak D call: TRBD2 (5 bases). The CDR3 sequence is 15 residues long. Trimming stripped 9 bases from V and 1 base from J, with 19 bases between. Germline CDR1 MNHEY, CDR2 SVGAGI. The DNA of the CDR3 is TGTGCCAGTTCCGGTTGGCAGAGAGGGTCCTACGAGCAGTACTTC. Translating it yields CASSGWQRGSYEQYF.

The chain has TRBV9 and TRBJ1-1; D is undetermined. Germline CDR1 and CDR2: SGDLS and YYNGEE. V lost 4 bases and J lost 4, with 17 bases in between. This CDR3 contains 15 residues. CDR3 nucleotides: TGTGCCAGCAGCCCCGAAATGGCGGCAGTCACTGAAGCTTTCTTT. Amino acids: CASSPEMAAVTEAFF.

The rearrangement links TRBV24-1 to TRBJ2-1, with 10 positions matching TRBD1. The CDR3 is 19 residues long. The germline V gene encodes CDR1 KGHDR and CDR2 SFDVKD. Germline trimming cut 3 bases from V and 1 base from J; bases unmatched to any gene: 11. CDR3 protein: CATSDVPGQGPISYNEQFF. As DNA, the CDR3 is TGTGCCACCAGTGATGTCCCGGGACAGGGGCCGATATCCTACAATGAGCAGTTCTTC.

This clone occurred once. The chain links TRBV5-1 to TRBJ2-2; 7 positions match TRBD2. The CDR3 is 15 residues long. Germline values: CDR1 SGHRS, CDR2 YFSETQ. V dropped 4 bases and J dropped 6; count of bases not matched to a gene: 9. The CDR3 DNA reads TGCGCCAGCAGCCCGTTGAAGCGGGACTCCGGGGAGCTGTTTTTT. Translated, it gives CASSPLKRDSGELFF. Full variable domain (rest looked up from reference TRBV5-1 and TRBJ2-2): KAGVTQTPRYLIKTRGQQVTLSCSPISGHRSVSWYQQTPGQGLQFLFEYFSETQRNKGNFPGRFSGRQFSNSRSEMNVSTLELGDSALYLCASSPLKRDSGELFFGEGSRLTVL.

The chain has TRBV6-5 and TRBJ2-7; 10 bases are shared with TRBD1. CDR3 length: 15 residues. The J segment lost 5 bases and the V segment lost 5 bases, leaving 9 bases of the junction unmatched. Looked up from germline, CDR1 is MNHEY and CDR2 is SVGAGI. CDR3 DNA: TGTGCCAGCAGTACCACCTGGACAGGGGGAAACGAGCAGTACTTC. It translates to CASSTTWTGGNEQYF.

The V gene is TRBV7-6, the J gene TRBJ1-3; D remains unclear. With 0 bases removed from V and 0 bases from J, the gap between germline ends came to 12 bases. The CDR3 length is 17 residues. Germline assignment: CDR1 SGHVS and CDR2 FNYEAQ. CDR3 nucleotides: TGTGCCAGCAGCTTAGCGGTGGCACCCAGCTCTGGAAACACCATATATTTT. Residues: CASSLAVAPSSGNTIYF.

V and J are TRBV30 and TRBJ2-7; 8 bases fit TRBD1. Germline CDR1 is GTSNPN and CDR2 is SVGIG (reference sequence). Trimming took 0 bases from V and 4 from J; bases not matched to a gene: 5. The CDR3 length is 14 residues. CDR3 nucleotides: TGTGCCTGGAGTGTACTGGACAGGGCGTACGAGCAGTACTTC. This encodes CAWSVLDRAYEQYF.

The chain joins TRBV6-1 to TRBJ1-5; D gene unclear. Germline V lookup: CDR1 MNHNS, CDR2 SASEGT. The V and J ends lost 5 bases and 2 bases respectively, with 10 bases between them. There are 14 residues in the CDR3. CDR3 loop: CASSSLYGNQPQHF. The CDR3 DNA sequence: TGTGCCAGCAGTTCCTTGTATGGCAATCAGCCCCAGCATTTT.

This clone was seen once. This chain links TRBV7-2 with TRBJ1-6; D possibly corresponds to TRBD1 (6 bases). CDR1 and CDR2 (germline): SGHTA, FQGNSA. The V and J ends lost 5 bases and 0 bases respectively, with 11 bases between them. The length of the CDR3 is 16 residues. The CDR3 loop is CASSPDRSSYNSPLHF. Written as DNA, the CDR3 is TGTGCCAGCAGCCCTGACAGGAGCTCCTATAATTCACCCCTCCACTTT. Combining the CDR3 with reference TRBV7-2 and TRBJ1-6 gives the whole variable domain GAGVSQSPSNKVTEKGKDVELRCDPISGHTALYWYRQSLGQGLEFLIYFQGNSAPDKSGLPSDRFSAERTGGSVSTLTIQRTQQEDSAVYLCASSPDRSSYNSPLHFGNGTRLTVT.

The chain uses TRBV7-8 and TRBJ2-3; TRBD2 aligns across 9 bases. V trimming: 1 base; J trimming: 3 bases; junction bases outside the gene matches: 8. The CDR3 runs to 17 residues. Germline V gene data show CDR1 as SGHVS and CDR2 as FQNEAQ. Here the CDR3 reads CASSLVIAGVRTDTQYF. CDR3 coding DNA: TGTGCCAGCAGCTTAGTAATAGCGGGAGTTCGAACAGATACGCAGTATTTT.

The chain combines TRBV6-4 with TRBJ1-5; possibly TRBD1 for D (5 bases). The CDR3 has 15 residues. Per the germline V gene, CDR1 is MRHNA and CDR2 is SNTAGT. V lost 3 bases to trimming and J lost 2 bases, with 11 bases between them. This chain's CDR3 is CASSEAGLGNQPQHF. The CDR3 DNA follows: TGTGCCAGCAGTGAGGCAGGGCTAGGCAATCAGCCCCAGCATTTT.

This chain uses TRBV9 with TRBJ1-5, with D perhaps TRBD1 (5 bases). With 3 bases removed from V and 6 bases from J, the gap between germline ends came to 13 bases. The germline V gene encodes CDR1 SGDLS and CDR2 YYNGEE. The CDR3 sequence is 14 residues long. The CDR3 loop is CASSAGGNVQPQHF. DNA for the CDR3: TGTGCCAGCAGCGCGGGGGGGAACGTTCAGCCCCAGCATTTT.

The chain employs TRBV30 and TRBJ2-1; the match to TRBD2 covers 13 bases. Germline V gene sequence: CDR1 GTSNPN, CDR2 SVGIG (reference sequence). This CDR3 contains 13 residues. V trimming: 4 bases; J trimming: 9 bases; junction bases outside the gene matches: 3. CDR3 in amino acids: CAWTGLAGVEQFF. The DNA of the CDR3 is TGTGCCTGGACCGGACTAGCGGGAGTTGAGCAGTTCTTC.

The chain combines TRBV12-3 or TRBV12-4 with TRBJ1-1; possibly TRBD1 for D (5 bases). CDR3 size: 11 residues. V was pared by 6 bases and J by 9 bases, with 11 bases between. CDR3 in amino acids: CASSLQEQAFF. The CDR3 DNA follows: TGTGCCAGCAGCCTACAGGAGCAAGCTTTCTTT.

The V and J genes are TRBV4-2 and TRBJ1-5; D might be TRBD1 (6 bases). Germline-derived CDR1 and CDR2 are LGHNA and YNFKEQ. The CDR3 loop spans 14 amino acids. With 1 base removed from V and 4 bases from J, the gap between germline ends came to 8 bases. The CDR3 DNA follows: TGTGCCAGCAGCCAAGGGACAGAGAATCAGCCCCAGCATTTT. Translation gives CASSQGTENQPQHF.